The clone carrying this T cell receptor beta chain was seen only once. Its cognate antigen is unknown. CD4+ T cells specific for antigen were expanded with viral peptide pools by the ViraFEST assay before sequencing. Researchers isolated CD4+ T cells once approximately 10 days of culture had elapsed. Nucleocapsid antibody tests were negative, and the vaccine recipients had no prior SARS-CoV-2 infection. The data belong to a study of vaccination effects on CD4 cells after COVID-19. Trimming stripped 2 bases from V and 2 bases from J, with 10 bases between. This CDR3 region has 14 residues. Per the germline V gene, CDR1 is KGHSH and CDR2 is LQKENI. Assay used: immunoSEQ multiplex PCR; TCRdb lists only in-frame clones, some missing. Of over 20,000 clones in the sample, about two thirds were seen once.

The chain carries TRBV18 and TRBJ2-7; D call uncertain. The receptor was isolated from a human donor who received a COVID-19 vaccine. Specimen: CD4+ T cells from PBMCs cultured with SARS-CoV-2 spike peptides, collected before COVID-19 vaccination. The CDR3 bases are TGTGCCAGCTCACCAGGGCTAGTCGCCTACGAGCAGTACTTC. This sequence encodes CASSPGLVAYEQYF.